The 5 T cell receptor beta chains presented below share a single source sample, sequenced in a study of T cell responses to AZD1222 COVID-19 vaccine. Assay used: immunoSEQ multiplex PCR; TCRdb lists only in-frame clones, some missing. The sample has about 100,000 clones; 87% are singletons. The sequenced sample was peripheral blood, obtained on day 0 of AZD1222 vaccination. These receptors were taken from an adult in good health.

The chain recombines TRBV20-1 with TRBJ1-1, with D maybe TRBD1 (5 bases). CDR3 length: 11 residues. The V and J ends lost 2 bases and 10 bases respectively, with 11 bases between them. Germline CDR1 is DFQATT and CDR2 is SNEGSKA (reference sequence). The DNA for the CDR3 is TGCAGTGCTAGACTGCAGGGTGTAGCTTTCTTT. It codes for CSARLQGVAFF.

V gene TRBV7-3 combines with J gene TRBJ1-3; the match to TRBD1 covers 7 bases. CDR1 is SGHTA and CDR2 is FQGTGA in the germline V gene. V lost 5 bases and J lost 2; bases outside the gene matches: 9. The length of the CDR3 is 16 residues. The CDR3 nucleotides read TGTGCCAGCAGCCTCGAGGCCCAGGGGGCTGGAAACACCATATATTTT. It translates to CASSLEAQGAGNTIYF.

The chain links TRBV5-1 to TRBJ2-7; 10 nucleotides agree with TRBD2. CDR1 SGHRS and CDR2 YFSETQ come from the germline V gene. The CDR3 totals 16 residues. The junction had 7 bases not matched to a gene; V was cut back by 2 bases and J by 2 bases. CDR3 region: CASSFRVSGGTYEQYF. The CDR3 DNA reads TGCGCCAGCAGCTTCCGAGTTAGCGGGGGGACCTACGAGCAGTACTTC.

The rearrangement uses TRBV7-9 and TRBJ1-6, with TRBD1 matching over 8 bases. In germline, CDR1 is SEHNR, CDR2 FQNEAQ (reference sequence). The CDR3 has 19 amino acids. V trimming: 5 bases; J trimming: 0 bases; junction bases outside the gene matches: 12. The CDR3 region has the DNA TGTGCCAGCAGCGAAACAGGACAGGGATTTAGCTCCTATAATTCACCCCTCCACTTT. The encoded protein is CASSETGQGFSSYNSPLHF.

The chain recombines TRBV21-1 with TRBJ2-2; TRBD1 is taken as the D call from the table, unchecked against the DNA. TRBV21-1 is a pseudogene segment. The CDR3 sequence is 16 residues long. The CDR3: CASSPAGTTNTGELFF. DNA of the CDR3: TGTGCCAGCAGCCCTGCCGGGACAACGAACACCGGGGAGCTGTTTTTT.